A selection of T cell receptor beta chains follows, all from one sample in a study of breast tumors, draining lymph nodes, adjacent tissues. TCRdb re-called the multiplex PCR reads through MiXCR, storing one row per CDR3 protein. The sample has roughly 130,000 distinct CDR3 sequences, 32% seen once; the top ten hold around 2.3%. Sequencing was done on a sample of axillary lymph node tissue. The origin of the receptors is a female donor with breast cancer. Some clones in this sample may be carry-over from other donors' samples. Each CDR3 is given with its conserved first and last residue. The D gene is left open where the match is weak. Size is stated for part of the rows, as once, few or many counts, or as a class when the clone is expanded.

CDR3: CAWSFPGETQYF
DNA: TGTGCCTGGAGTTTTCCTGGGGAGACCCAGTACTTC
D: -
size: many
J: TRBJ2-5
V: TRBV30

CDR3: CAWSETVTDTQYF
DNA: TGTGCCTGGAGTGAGACAGTCACAGATACGCAGTATTTT
D: -
size: many
J: TRBJ2-3
V: TRBV30

CDR3: CASSIRLGAGPGPQHF
DNA: TGTGCCAGTAGTATACGATTAGGGGCAGGTCCGGGGCCCCAGCATTTT
D: -
size: many
J: TRBJ1-5
V: TRBV19

CDR3: CASSSHDRADYGYTF
DNA: TGTGCCAGCAGCTCCCACGACAGGGCTGACTATGGCTACACCTTC
D: TRBD1
size: many
J: TRBJ1-2
V: TRBV11-2

CDR3: CASSLPDRGRSPLHF
DNA: TGTGCCAGCAGTTTACCCGACAGGGGGCGTTCACCCCTCCACTTT
D: TRBD1
size: many
J: TRBJ1-6
V: TRBV28

CDR3: CASSSWRDTSPYGYTF
DNA: TGTGCCAGCAGTTCCTGGCGGGACACCTCCCCCTATGGCTACACCTTC
D: -
size: many
J: TRBJ1-2
V: TRBV12-3/TRBV12-4

CDR3: CASSQTGGASYNEQFF
DNA: TGCGCCAGCAGCCAAACAGGGGGCGCCTCCTATAATGAGCAGTTCTTC
D: TRBD1
size: once
J: TRBJ2-1
V: TRBV5-1

CDR3: CASSPQGLYNSPLHF
DNA: TGTGCCAGCTCACCGCAGGGTCTCTATAATTCACCCCTCCACTTT
D: -
size: -
J: TRBJ1-6
V: TRBV18

CDR3: CASTLGRDSDSNQPQHF
DNA: TGTGCCAGTACCCTCGGGAGGGACAGCGATAGCAATCAGCCCCAGCATTTT
D: TRBD1
size: -
J: TRBJ1-5
V: TRBV19

CDR3: CASSLRDRAGETQYF
DNA: TGCGCCAGCAGCTTGAGGGACAGGGCAGGAGAGACCCAGTACTTC
D: TRBD1
size: many
J: TRBJ2-5
V: TRBV5-1

CDR3: CASGQTGSYNSPLHF
DNA: TGTGCCAGCGGCCAGACAGGGTCGTATAATTCACCCCTCCACTTT
D: TRBD1
size: many
J: TRBJ1-6
V: TRBV7-3

CDR3: CAWSVQLNTEAFF
DNA: TGTGCCTGGAGTGTACAGCTGAACACTGAAGCTTTCTTT
D: -
size: -
J: TRBJ1-1
V: TRBV30

CDR3: CASSRRGRPLDF
DNA: TGTGCCAGCAGCCGCAGGGGGCGCCCGCTTGATTTT
D: TRBD1
size: many
J: TRBJ2-3
V: TRBV5-8

CDR3: CASRLGLAGETIYF
DNA: TGCGCCAGCAGACTCGGGCTAGCCGGGGAGACCATATATTTT
D: -
size: -
J: TRBJ1-3
V: TRBV5-1

CDR3: CASSELGKLTDTQYF
DNA: TGTGCCAGCAGTGAACTGGGGAAACTCACAGATACGCAGTATTTT
D: -
size: -
J: TRBJ2-3
V: TRBV6-1

CDR3: CASSFGGGINQPQHF
DNA: TGCGCCAGCAGCTTTGGAGGTGGGATCAATCAGCCCCAGCATTTT
D: -
size: many
J: TRBJ1-5
V: TRBV5-1

CDR3: CASSQDFRESGMSGANVLTF
DNA: TGTGCCAGCAGCCAAGATTTCAGGGAAAGTGGGATGTCTGGGGCCAACGTCCTGACTTTC
D: -
size: few
J: TRBJ2-6
V: TRBV3-1

CDR3: CASSLVVGTGELFF
DNA: TGCGCCAGCAGCTTGGTGGTGGGCACCGGGGAGCTGTTTTTT
D: -
size: many
J: TRBJ2-2
V: TRBV5-1

CDR3: CASTRTGGGYEQYF
DNA: TGTGCCAGCACTAGGACAGGGGGCGGGTACGAGCAGTACTTC
D: TRBD1
size: -
J: TRBJ2-7
V: TRBV6-2/TRBV6-3

CDR3: CASSPDGGGRGTEAFF
DNA: TGTGCCAGCTCACCAGATGGGGGAGGGAGAGGCACTGAAGCTTTCTTT
D: -
size: -
J: TRBJ1-1
V: TRBV18

CDR3: CASSDARQQNTGELFF
DNA: TGCGCCAGCAGTGATGCGAGACAGCAGAACACCGGGGAGCTGTTTTTT
D: -
size: -
J: TRBJ2-2
V: TRBV10-1

CDR3: CSALTGTSGYNEQFF
DNA: TGCAGTGCTCTAACCGGGACTAGTGGCTACAATGAGCAGTTCTTC
D: TRBD2
size: many
J: TRBJ2-1
V: TRBV20-1

CDR3: CASSQEWERGARETQYF
DNA: TGTGCCAGCAGCCAAGAATGGGAGCGGGGGGCAAGAGAGACCCAGTACTTC
D: TRBD2
size: many
J: TRBJ2-5
V: TRBV3-1

CDR3: CSAQFRGRADAQYF
DNA: TGCAGCGCCCAGTTTAGGGGGCGTGCAGATGCGCAGTATTTT
D: TRBD1
size: -
J: TRBJ2-3
V: TRBV29-1

CDR3: CASQPAGGQNSPLHF
DNA: TGTGCCAGTCAACCTGCGGGGGGCCAGAATTCACCCCTCCACTTT
D: -
size: many
J: TRBJ1-6
V: TRBV6-5

CDR3: CASSLQLTGTGNGYTF
DNA: TGCGCCAGCAGCCTCCAACTTACCGGGACAGGGAATGGCTACACCTTC
D: TRBD1
size: once
J: TRBJ1-2
V: TRBV4-3

CDR3: CASSLGQGTGELFF
DNA: TGCGCCAGCAGCTTGGGACAGGGCACCGGGGAGCTGTTTTTT
D: TRBD1
size: many
J: TRBJ2-2
V: TRBV5-1

CDR3: CANSPRTVTNYGYTF
DNA: TGTGCCAACAGTCCCCGGACAGTCACTAACTATGGCTACACCTTC
D: -
size: -
J: TRBJ1-2
V: TRBV6-2/TRBV6-3

CDR3: CASSPGHLDSSGAHVLTF
DNA: TGTGCCAGCAGCCCCGGACACCTTGATTCCTCTGGGGCCCACGTTCTGACTTTC
D: -
size: -
J: TRBJ2-6
V: TRBV7-9

CDR3: CSAPRRDRDNQPQHF
DNA: TGCAGTGCTCCCCGGCGGGACAGGGATAATCAGCCCCAGCATTTT
D: TRBD1
size: few
J: TRBJ1-5
V: TRBV20-1

CDR3: CAISETSGTTDTQYF
DNA: TGTGCCATCAGTGAGACTAGCGGGACCACAGATACGCAGTATTTT
D: TRBD2
size: many
J: TRBJ2-3
V: TRBV10-3